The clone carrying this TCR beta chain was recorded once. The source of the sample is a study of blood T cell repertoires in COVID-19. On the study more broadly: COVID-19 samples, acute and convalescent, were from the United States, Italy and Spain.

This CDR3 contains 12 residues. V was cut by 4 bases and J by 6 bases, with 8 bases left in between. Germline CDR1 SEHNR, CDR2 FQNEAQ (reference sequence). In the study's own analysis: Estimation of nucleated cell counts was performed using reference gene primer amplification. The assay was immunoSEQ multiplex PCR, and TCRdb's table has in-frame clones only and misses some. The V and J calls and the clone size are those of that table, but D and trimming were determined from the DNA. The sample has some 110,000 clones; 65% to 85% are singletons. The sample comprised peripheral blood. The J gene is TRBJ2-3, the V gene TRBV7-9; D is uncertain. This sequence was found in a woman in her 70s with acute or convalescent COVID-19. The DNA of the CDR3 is TGTGCCAGCAGCTCCCAGATGGATACGCAGTATTTT. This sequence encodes CASSSQMDTQYF. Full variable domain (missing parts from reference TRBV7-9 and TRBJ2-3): DTGVSQNPRHKITKRGQNVTFRCDPISEHNRLYWYRQTLGQGPEFLTYFQNEAQLEKSRLLSDRFSAERPKGSFSTLEIQRTEQGDSAMYLCASSSQMDTQYFGPGTRLTVL.